Listed here are 21 T cell receptor beta chains from one sample, sequenced in a study of cytomegalovirus exposure and HLA in healthy donors. The method was immunoSEQ multiplex PCR; TCRdb's version includes in-frame clones alone and lacks a portion of them. The sample includes around 240,000 clones, around 90% of them seen just once. Material: PBMCs. The receptors stem from a woman aged 18-30 years in good health and CMV-seronegative.

Here the CDR3 DNA reads TGTGCCAGCAGCTTGCCCGAGGACAGGCCACTAGCCAAAAACATTCAGTACTTC. It yields the protein CASSLPEDRPLAKNIQYF. V is TRBV5-6 and J is TRBJ2-4; TRBD1 matches at 7 bases. Germline CDR1 is SGHDT and CDR2 is YYEEEE. J gave up 0 bases and V 1 base, and 10 bases lay outside the gene matches. This CDR3 contains 18 residues.

Details on this clone: Relative to the germline gene, one junction end is altered; a read error may explain this. The rearrangement uses TRBV29-1 and TRBJ1-1, with D unclear. CDR1 is SQVTM, CDR2 ANQGSEA, per germline. The CDR3 is made up of 13 amino acids. Here the CDR3 reads CSSGRELNPEAFF. Here the CDR3 DNA reads TGCAGTTCTGGGAGGGAGTTGAACCCTGAAGCTTTCTTT.

The gene calls are TRBV10-1 and TRBJ2-7; D is uncertain. The CDR3 runs to 12 residues. Germline CDR1 reads WNHNN; CDR2 reads SYGVQD (reference sequence). The V gene lost 0 bases and the J gene lost 7 bases, with 7 bases spanning the gap. This CDR3 reads CASSESGTEQYV. The CDR3 nucleotides are TGCGCCAGCAGTGAGTCCGGAACGGAGCAGTACGTC.

CDR3 in DNA: TGTGCCAGAAGCAGATCCACAGGGCTGATCTATGGCTACACCTTC. This gives the protein CARSRSTGLIYGYTF. This rearrangement joins TRBV7-5 to TRBJ1-2; TRBD1 is the table's D call, not checked against the DNA. TRBV7-5 has pseudogene status. This CDR3 is 15 amino acids long.

This sequence joins TRBV15 and TRBJ1-5, with a tentative D call TRBD1 (6 bases). Trimming cost V 0 bases and J 4 bases, with 22 bases left between them. The CDR3 contains 19 residues. CDR1 LNHNV and CDR2 YYDKDF come from the germline V gene (reference sequence). The DNA of the CDR3 is TGTGCCACCAGCAGAGATCGGGTCAGGGGCCGAGATCCAAATCAGCCCCAGCATTTT. This translates into CATSRDRVRGRDPNQPQHF.

This clone was seen once. The CDR3 sequence is CASSFSGGAADTQYF. The DNA of the CDR3 is TGCGCCAGCAGCTTTAGCGGGGGGGCCGCAGATACGCAGTATTTT. The rearrangement links TRBV5-1 to TRBJ2-3, with 11 positions matching TRBD2. Trimming took 2 bases from V and 4 from J; bases not matched to a gene: 3. The CDR3 extends over 15 amino acids. Per the germline V gene, CDR1 is SGHRS and CDR2 is YFSETQ.

The chain recombines TRBV6-6 with TRBJ2-7; the D gene is possibly TRBD2 (6 bases). The CDR3 is 15 amino acids. CDR1 and CDR2 (germline): MNHNY, SVGAGI (reference sequence). The ends were cut back, 5 bases at V and 2 bases at J, with 16 bases in the middle. CDR3 in DNA: TGTGCCAGCAGTGCGTCGCCGGGAGCCGCCTACGAGCAGTACTTC. It codes for CASSASPGAAYEQYF.

The gene calls are TRBV6-5 and TRBJ1-4; tentative D call: TRBD1 (5 bases). V lost 11 bases to trimming and J lost 1 base, with 11 bases between them. The CDR3 is 13 residues long. CDR1 MNHEY and CDR2 SVGAGI come from the germline V gene. The DNA for the CDR3 is TGTGCCTGTGGGGGGGGAACTAATGAAAAACTGTTTTTT. It is translated as CACGGGTNEKLFF.

The chain carries TRBV28 and TRBJ2-7, with a tentative D call TRBD1 (5 bases). Trimming removed 0 bases at V and 2 bases at J, with 14 bases between. This CDR3 has 16 amino acids. Germline values: CDR1 MDHEN, CDR2 SYDVKM. CDR3 in DNA: TGTGCCAGCAGTTTATGGACATTACAGGACCCCTACGAGCAGTACTTC. It codes for CASSLWTLQDPYEQYF.

This clone was recorded only once. The rearrangement joins TRBV27 to TRBJ2-2; D is perhaps TRBD1 (6 bases). The CDR3 extends over 13 amino acids. Deletions cut 3 bases from V and 7 bases from J, with 9 bases between. Per germline, CDR1 MNHEY and CDR2 SMNVEV (reference sequence). The CDR3 bases are TGTGCCAGCAGTTTCCGGGGACACGGGGAGCTGTTTTTT. It translates to CASSFRGHGELFF.

The chain combines TRBV2 with TRBJ2-2; D may be TRBD2 (6 bases). The germline V and J ends were trimmed by 2 bases and 0 bases, with 13 bases remaining between them. The CDR3 sequence is 17 residues long. CDR1 SNHLY and CDR2 FYNNEI come from the germline V gene. The CDR3 protein is CASSESDREPNTGELFF. The CDR3, as DNA: TGTGCCAGCAGTGAATCGGACCGGGAGCCGAACACCGGGGAGCTGTTTTTT.

The chain links TRBV4-1 to TRBJ2-7; the D gene is possibly TRBD2 (5 bases). CDR3 size: 16 residues. Deletions cut 0 bases from V and 4 bases from J, with 16 bases between. Germline V lookup: CDR1 MGHRA, CDR2 YSYEKL. CDR3 amino acids: CASSQDLELAWYEQYF. The CDR3 coding sequence is TGCGCCAGCAGCCAAGATCTGGAGCTAGCATGGTACGAGCAGTACTTC.

The CDR3 loop is CASSGPGQGALDQPQHF. DNA for the CDR3: TGTGCCAGCAGTGGACCGGGACAGGGGGCGCTCGATCAGCCCCAGCATTTT. This chain connects TRBV2 to TRBJ1-5, with 12 nucleotides matching TRBD1. CDR3 length equals 17 residues. Germline V gene lookup returns CDR1 SNHLY and CDR2 FYNNEI. Trimming removed 4 bases from V and 5 bases from J; junction bases left unmatched: 9.

The chain recombines TRBV7-3 with TRBJ2-5, with 9 nucleotides matching TRBD2. The CDR3 totals 16 residues. Germline CDR1 SGHTA, CDR2 FQGTGA. V was pared by 3 bases and J by 2 bases, with 7 bases of the junction left unmatched. CDR3 amino acids: CASSLSGGNLQETQYF. CDR3 nucleotide sequence: TGTGCCAGCAGCTTGAGCGGGGGGAACCTTCAAGAGACCCAGTACTTC.

This chain uses TRBV4-1 with TRBJ1-6; 11 bases match TRBD1. This CDR3 contains 19 residues. V lost 1 base and J lost 6; bases outside the gene matches: 11. CDR1 is MGHRA, CDR2 YSYEKL, per germline. The CDR3 loop reads CASSQVISGTGGFNSPLHF. CDR3 DNA: TGCGCCAGCAGCCAAGTAATTTCCGGGACAGGGGGATTTAATTCACCCCTCCACTTT.

The chain combines TRBV28 with TRBJ1-1, with 8 bases lining up with TRBD1. Germline lookup yields CDR1 MDHEN and CDR2 SYDVKM. The junction had 7 bases not matched to a gene; V was cut back by 0 bases and J by 1 base. The CDR3 runs 17 residues. The CDR3 region has the DNA TGTGCCAGCAGTTTATGGGTCCTCGGGACAGGGAACACTGAAGCTTTCTTT. Protein: CASSLWVLGTGNTEAFF.

The chain carries TRBV7-2 and TRBJ2-1, with 9 bases aligning to TRBD1. Germline V CDR1 and CDR2: SGHTA, FQGNSA. V shed 5 bases, J shed 9 bases, and the junction held 11 bases outside the gene matches. CDR3 length: 15 residues. CDR3 protein: CASSKTGTGMSEQFF. DNA for the CDR3: TGTGCCAGCAGCAAAACCGGGACAGGGATGAGTGAGCAGTTCTTC.

The J gene is TRBJ1-2, the V gene TRBV6-1; 10 bases are shared with TRBD1. V shed 6 bases, J shed 5 bases, and the junction held 3 bases outside the gene matches. Germline-derived CDR1 and CDR2 are MNHNS and SASEGT. The CDR3 totals 13 residues. CDR3 region: CASSKDRGYGYTF. CDR3 sequence (DNA): TGTGCCAGCAGCAAGGACAGGGGGTATGGCTACACCTTC.

This chain connects TRBV28 to TRBJ1-6, with TRBD1 matching over 8 bases. The CDR3 is 16 amino acids. CDR1 and CDR2 from the germline V gene are MDHEN and SYDVKM. Trimming cost V 5 bases and J 7 bases; bases outside gene matches: 10. CDR3 nucleotide sequence: TGTGCCAGCAGTATCCCCCTGGACAGGGTAAATTCACCCCTCCACTTT. This gives the protein CASSIPLDRVNSPLHF.

This clone was detected only once. The CDR3 bases are TGTGCCAGCAGCCTGGGGACTAGCTGGAATGAGCAGTTCTTC. It yields the protein CASSLGTSWNEQFF. The rearrangement links TRBV9 to TRBJ2-1; 9 nucleotides agree with TRBD2. The CDR3 has 14 residues. Germline V gene lookup returns CDR1 SGDLS and CDR2 YYNGEE. J gave up 7 bases and V 4 bases, and 6 bases lay outside the gene matches.

This sequence joins TRBV6-5 and TRBJ1-6; 10 bases align to TRBD1. CDR1 MNHEY and CDR2 SVGAGI come from the germline V gene. The J segment lost 6 bases and the V segment lost 2 bases, leaving 1 base of the junction unmatched. The CDR3 totals 15 residues. The CDR3 protein is CASSYDRGLNSPLHF. In nucleotides, the CDR3 is TGTGCCAGCAGTTACGACAGGGGGCTTAATTCACCCCTCCACTTT.